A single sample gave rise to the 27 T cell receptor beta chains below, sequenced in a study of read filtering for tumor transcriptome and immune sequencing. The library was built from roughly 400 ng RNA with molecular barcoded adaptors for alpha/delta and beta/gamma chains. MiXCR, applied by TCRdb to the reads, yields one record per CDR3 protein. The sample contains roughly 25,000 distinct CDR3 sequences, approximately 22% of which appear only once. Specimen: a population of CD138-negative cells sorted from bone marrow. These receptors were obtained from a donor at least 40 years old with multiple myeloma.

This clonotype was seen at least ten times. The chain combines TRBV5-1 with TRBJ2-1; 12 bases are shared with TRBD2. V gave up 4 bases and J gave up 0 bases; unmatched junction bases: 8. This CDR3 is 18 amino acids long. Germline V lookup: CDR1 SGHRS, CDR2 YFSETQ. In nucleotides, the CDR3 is TGCGCCAGCAGCGGGGGACTAGCGGGCGTAAGCTCCTACAATGAGCAGTTCTTC. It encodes CASSGGLAGVSSYNEQFF.

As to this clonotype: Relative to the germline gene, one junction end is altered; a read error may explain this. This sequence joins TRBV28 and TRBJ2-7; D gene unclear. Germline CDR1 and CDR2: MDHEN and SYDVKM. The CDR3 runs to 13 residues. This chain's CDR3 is CASIKGTSFEQYF. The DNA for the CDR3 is TGTGCCAGCATTAAGGGCACCTCCTTCGAGCAGTACTTC.

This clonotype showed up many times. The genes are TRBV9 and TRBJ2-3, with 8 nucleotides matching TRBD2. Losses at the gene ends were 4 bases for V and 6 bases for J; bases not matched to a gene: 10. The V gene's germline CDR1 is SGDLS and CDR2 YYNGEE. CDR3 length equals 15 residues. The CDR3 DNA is TGTGCCAGCAGCAAAGCGGGAGACGAATGGGATACGCAGTATTTT. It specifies CASSKAGDEWDTQYF.

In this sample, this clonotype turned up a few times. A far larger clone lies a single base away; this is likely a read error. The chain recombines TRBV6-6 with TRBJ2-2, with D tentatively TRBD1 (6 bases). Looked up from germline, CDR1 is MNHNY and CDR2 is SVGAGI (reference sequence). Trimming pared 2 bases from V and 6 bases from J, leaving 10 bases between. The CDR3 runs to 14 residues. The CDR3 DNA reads TGTGCCAGCAGTTACGTCCAGGGGTCCGGGGAGCTGTTTTTT. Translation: CASSYVQGSGELFF.

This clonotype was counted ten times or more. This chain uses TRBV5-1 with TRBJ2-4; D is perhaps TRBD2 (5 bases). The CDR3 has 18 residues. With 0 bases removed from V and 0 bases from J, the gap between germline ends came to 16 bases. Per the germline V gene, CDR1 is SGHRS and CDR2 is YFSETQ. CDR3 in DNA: TGCGCCAGCAGCTTGGGACGGGCGGGCGGGCTAGCCAAAAACATTCAGTACTTC. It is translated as CASSLGRAGGLAKNIQYF.

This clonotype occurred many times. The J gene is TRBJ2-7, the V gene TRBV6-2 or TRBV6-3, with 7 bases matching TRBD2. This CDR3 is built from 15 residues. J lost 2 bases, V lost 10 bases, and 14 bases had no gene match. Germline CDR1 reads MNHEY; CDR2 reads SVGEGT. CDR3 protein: CATWNLAGGTYEQYF. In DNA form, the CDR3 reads TGTGCCACCTGGAACTTAGCGGGTGGTACCTACGAGCAGTACTTC.

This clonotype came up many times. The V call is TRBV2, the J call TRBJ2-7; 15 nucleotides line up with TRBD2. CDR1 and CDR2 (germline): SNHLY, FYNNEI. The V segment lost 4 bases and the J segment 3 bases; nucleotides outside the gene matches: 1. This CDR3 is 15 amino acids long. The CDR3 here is CASSAGLAGGYEQYF. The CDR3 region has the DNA TGTGCCAGCAGTGCGGGACTAGCGGGAGGCTACGAGCAGTACTTC. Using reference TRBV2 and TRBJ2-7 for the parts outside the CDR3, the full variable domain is EPEVTQTPSHQVTQMGQEVILRCVPISNHLYFYWYRQILGQKVEFLVSFYNNEISEKSEIFDDQFSVERPDGSNFTLKIRSTKLEDSAMYFCASSAGLAGGYEQYFGPGTRLTVT.

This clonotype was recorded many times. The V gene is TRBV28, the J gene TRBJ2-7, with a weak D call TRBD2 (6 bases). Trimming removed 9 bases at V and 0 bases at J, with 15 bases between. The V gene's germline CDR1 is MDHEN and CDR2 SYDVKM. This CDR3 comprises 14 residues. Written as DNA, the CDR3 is TGTGCCAGTAAGCGGGCAATAATCTCCTACGAGCAGTACTTC. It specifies CASKRAIISYEQYF.

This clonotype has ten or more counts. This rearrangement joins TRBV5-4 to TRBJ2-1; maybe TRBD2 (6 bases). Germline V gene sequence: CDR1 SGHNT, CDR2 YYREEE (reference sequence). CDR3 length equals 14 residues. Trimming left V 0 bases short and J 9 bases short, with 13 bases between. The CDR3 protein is CASSLETGRSEQFF. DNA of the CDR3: TGTGCCAGCAGCTTGGAGACGGGGAGGAGTGAGCAGTTCTTC.

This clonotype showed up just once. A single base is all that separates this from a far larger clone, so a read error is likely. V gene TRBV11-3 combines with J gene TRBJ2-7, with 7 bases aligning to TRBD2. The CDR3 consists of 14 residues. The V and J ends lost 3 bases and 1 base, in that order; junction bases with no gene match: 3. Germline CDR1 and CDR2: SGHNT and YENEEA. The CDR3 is CASSLTSSSYEQYF. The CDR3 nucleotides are TGTGCCAGCAGCTTGACTAGCAGTTCCTACGAGCAGTACTTC.

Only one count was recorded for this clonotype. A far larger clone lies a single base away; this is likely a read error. The CDR3 nucleotides are TGTGCCAGCAGCCGGGATAGCGGGAGGTCGGGCAATGAGCAGTTCTTC. It specifies CASSRDSGRSGNEQFF. This rearrangement joins TRBV13 to TRBJ2-1; 10 nucleotides agree with TRBD2. The CDR3 spans 16 residues. Looked up from germline, CDR1 is PRHDT and CDR2 is FYEKMQ (reference sequence). Trimming cost V 5 bases and J 6 bases; bases outside gene matches: 10.

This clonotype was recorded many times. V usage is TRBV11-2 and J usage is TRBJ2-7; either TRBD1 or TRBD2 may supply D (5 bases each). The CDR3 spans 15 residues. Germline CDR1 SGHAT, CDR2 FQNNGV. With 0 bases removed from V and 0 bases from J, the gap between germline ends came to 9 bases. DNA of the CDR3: TGTGCCAGCAGCTTAGAGAGGGGAAGCTCCTACGAGCAGTACTTC. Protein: CASSLERGSSYEQYF.

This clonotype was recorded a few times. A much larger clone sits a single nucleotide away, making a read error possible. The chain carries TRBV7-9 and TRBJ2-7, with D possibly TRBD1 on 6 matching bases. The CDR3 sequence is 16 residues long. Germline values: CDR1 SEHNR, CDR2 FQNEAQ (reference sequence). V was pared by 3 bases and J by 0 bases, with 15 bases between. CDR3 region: CASSFLETGDSYEQYF. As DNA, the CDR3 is TGTGCCAGCAGCTTTCTTGAGACAGGAGACTCCTACGAGCAGTACTTC.

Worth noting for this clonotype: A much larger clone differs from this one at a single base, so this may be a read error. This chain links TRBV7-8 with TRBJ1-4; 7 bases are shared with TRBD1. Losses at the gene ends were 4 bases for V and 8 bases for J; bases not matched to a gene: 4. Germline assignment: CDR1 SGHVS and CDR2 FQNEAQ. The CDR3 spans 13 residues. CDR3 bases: TGTGCCAGCAGCTCAACACAGGGGGAAAAACTGTTTTTT. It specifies CASSSTQGEKLFF.

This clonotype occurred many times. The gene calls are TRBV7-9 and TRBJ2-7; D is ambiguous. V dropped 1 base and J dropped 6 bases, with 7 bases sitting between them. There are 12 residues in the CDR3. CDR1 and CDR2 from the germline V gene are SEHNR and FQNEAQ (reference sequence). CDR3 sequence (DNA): TGTGCCAGCAGCTTAGTCGGCCTCGAGCAGTACTTC. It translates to CASSLVGLEQYF.

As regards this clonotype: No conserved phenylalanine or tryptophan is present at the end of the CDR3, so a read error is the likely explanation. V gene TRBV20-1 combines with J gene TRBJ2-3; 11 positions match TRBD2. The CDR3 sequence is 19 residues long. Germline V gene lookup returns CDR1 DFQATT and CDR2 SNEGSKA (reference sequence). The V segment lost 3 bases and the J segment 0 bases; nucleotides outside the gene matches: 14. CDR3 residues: CSARGPPSGRSWSTDTQYL. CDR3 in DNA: TGCAGTGCTAGGGGGCCCCCTAGCGGGAGGAGTTGGAGCACAGATACGCAGTATCTT.

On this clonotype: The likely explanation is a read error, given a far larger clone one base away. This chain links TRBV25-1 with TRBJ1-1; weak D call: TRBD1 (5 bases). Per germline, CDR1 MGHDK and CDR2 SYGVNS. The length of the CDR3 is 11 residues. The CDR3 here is CASSPGDEQCF. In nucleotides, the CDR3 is TGTGCCAGCAGTCCGGGGGACGAGCAGTGCTTC.

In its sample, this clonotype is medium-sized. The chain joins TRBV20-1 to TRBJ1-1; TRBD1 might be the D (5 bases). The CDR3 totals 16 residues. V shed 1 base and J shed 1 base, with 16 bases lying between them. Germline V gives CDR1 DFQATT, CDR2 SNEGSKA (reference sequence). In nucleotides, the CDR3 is TGCAGTGCTAGAGTGGTAGGGGCTACTTCGAACACTGAAGCTTTCTTT. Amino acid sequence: CSARVVGATSNTEAFF.

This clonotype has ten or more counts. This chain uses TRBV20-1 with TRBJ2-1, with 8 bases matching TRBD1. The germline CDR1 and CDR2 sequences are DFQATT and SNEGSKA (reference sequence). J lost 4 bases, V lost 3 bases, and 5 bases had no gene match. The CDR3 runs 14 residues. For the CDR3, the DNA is TGCAGTGCTAGGGCCGGACAGGGATACAATGAGCAGTTCTTC. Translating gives CSARAGQGYNEQFF.

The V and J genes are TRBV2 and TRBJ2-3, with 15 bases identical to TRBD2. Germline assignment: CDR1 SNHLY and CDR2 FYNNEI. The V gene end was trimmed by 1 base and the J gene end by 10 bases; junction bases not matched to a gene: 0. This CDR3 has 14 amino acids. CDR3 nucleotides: TGTGCCAGCAGTGAAGGGACTAGCGGGAGGGCGCAGTATTTT. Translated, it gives CASSEGTSGRAQYF.

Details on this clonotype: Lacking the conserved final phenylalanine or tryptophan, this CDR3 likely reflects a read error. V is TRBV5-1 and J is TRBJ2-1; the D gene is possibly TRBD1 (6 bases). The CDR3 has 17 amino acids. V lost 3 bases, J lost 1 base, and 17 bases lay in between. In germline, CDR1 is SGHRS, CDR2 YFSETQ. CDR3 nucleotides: TGCGCCAGCAGCTCGGTCCCGACAGGCACATCCTACAATGAGCAGTTCCTC. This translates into CASSSVPTGTSYNEQFL.

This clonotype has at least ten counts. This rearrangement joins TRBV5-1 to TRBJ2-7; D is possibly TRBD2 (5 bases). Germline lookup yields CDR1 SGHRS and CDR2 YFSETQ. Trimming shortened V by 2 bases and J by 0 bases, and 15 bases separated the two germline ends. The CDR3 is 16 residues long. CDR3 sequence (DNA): TGCGCCAGCAGCTTCAACCCCCAGACTAACTCCTACGAGCAGTACTTC. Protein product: CASSFNPQTNSYEQYF. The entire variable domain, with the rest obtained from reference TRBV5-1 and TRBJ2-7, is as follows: KAGVTQTPRYLIKTRGQQVTLSCSPISGHRSVSWYQQTPGQGLQFLFEYFSETQRNKGNFPGRFSGRQFSNSRSEMNVSTLELGDSALYLCASSFNPQTNSYEQYFGPGTRLTVT.

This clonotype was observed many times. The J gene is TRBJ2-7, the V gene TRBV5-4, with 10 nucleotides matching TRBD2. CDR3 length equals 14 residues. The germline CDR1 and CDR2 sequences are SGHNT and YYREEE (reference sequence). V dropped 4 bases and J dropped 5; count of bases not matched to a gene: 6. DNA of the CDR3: TGTGCCAGCAGCCCTTCCGGGACTAGCGACGAGCAGTACTTC. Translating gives CASSPSGTSDEQYF.

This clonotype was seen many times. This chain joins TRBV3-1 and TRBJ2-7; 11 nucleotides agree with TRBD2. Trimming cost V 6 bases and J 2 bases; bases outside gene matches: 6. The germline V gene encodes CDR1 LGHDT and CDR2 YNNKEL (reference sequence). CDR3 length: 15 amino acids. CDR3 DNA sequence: TGTGCCAGCAGTCTTGGGACTAGCGGTACCTACGAGCAGTACTTC. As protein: CASSLGTSGTYEQYF.

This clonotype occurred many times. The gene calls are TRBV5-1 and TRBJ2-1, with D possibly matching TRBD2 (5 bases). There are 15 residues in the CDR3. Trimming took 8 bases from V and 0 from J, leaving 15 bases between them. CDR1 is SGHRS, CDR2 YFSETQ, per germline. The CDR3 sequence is CASKRAYYSYNEQFF. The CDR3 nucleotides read TGCGCCAGTAAGAGGGCATACTACTCCTACAATGAGCAGTTCTTC. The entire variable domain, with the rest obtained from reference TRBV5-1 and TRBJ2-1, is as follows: KAGVTQTPRYLIKTRGQQVTLSCSPISGHRSVSWYQQTPGQGLQFLFEYFSETQRNKGNFPGRFSGRQFSNSRSEMNVSTLELGDSALYLCASKRAYYSYNEQFFGPGTRLTVL.

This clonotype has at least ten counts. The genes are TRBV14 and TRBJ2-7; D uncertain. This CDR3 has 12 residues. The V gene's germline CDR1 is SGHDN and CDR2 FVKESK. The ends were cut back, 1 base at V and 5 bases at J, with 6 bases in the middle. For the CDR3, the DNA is TGTGCCAGCAGCCAAGTGCGGCACGAGCAGTACTTC. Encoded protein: CASSQVRHEQYF.

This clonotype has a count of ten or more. The CDR3 region is CASSYSQGISYEQYF. The CDR3 nucleotides are TGTGCCAGCAGTTACTCCCAGGGGATCTCCTACGAGCAGTACTTC. The rearrangement joins TRBV6-2 or TRBV6-3 to TRBJ2-7; possibly TRBD1 for D (6 bases). The CDR3 is made up of 15 amino acids. Germline V gene lookup returns CDR1 MNHEY and CDR2 SVGEGT. V was trimmed by 0 bases and J by 0 bases, leaving 9 bases between them.